This T cell receptor (beta chain) emerged from a study of shared clonotypes between healthy human individuals. The table came from immunoSEQ multiplex PCR; TCRdb's copy has only in-frame clones and leaves some out. This sample has about 1.5 million clones; approximately 98% occur once, and the top ten carry about 0.45%. J gave up 2 bases and V 8 bases, and 8 bases lay outside the gene matches. The CDR3 consists of 14 residues. The germline gives CDR1 LNHDA, CDR2 SQIVND (reference sequence). The TCR comes from a man aged 25 to 45 in good health. The sample was naive CD4+ T cells sorted from blood. Subset described: CD45RA+ positively selected. This chain connects TRBV19 to TRBJ2-5; 7 nucleotides align to TRBD2. The CDR3 DNA is TGTGCCAGTGCTCGACTAGCTGCTCAAGAGACCCAGTACTTC. This encodes CASARLAAQETQYF.